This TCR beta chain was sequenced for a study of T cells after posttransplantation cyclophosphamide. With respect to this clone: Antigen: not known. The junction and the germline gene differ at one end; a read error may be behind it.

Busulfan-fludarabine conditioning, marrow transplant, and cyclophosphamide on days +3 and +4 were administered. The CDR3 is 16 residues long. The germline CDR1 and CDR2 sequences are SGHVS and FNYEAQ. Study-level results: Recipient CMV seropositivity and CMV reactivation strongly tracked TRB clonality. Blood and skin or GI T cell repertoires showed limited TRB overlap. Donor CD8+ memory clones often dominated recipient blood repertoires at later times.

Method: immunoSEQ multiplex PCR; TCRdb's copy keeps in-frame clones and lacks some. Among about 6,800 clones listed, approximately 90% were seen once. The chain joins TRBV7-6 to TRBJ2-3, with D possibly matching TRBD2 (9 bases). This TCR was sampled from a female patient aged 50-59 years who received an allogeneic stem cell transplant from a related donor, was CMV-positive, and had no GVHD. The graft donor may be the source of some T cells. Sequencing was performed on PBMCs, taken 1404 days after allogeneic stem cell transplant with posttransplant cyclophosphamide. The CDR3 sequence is CASSGQGLALTDTQYF. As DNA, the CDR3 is TGCGCCAGCAGCGGACAGGGACTAGCTCTCACAGATACGCAGTATTTT.